The 16 T cell receptor beta chains below all came from one sample that was sequenced in a study of CD8 T cells in Susac syndrome. When the RNA was reverse transcribed, random hexamers were used with an input of roughly 0.45 to 1 ug. MiXCR, run by TCRdb on the immunoSEQ multiplex PCR reads, gives a single entry per CDR3 protein. The profile shows 200,000 to 300,000 distinct CDR3 sequences, 93% of them singletons. Specimen: CD4+ T cells from PBMCs. The receptors shown here come from a human donor with multiple sclerosis.

The V call is TRBV12-3 or TRBV12-4, the J call TRBJ1-2, with TRBD1 matching 7 bases. The junction had 4 bases not matched to a gene; V was cut back by 2 bases and J by 7 bases. The CDR3 covers 13 residues. The CDR3 DNA follows: TGTGCCAGCAGTTTATCGACAGGGTCTGGCTACACCTTC. It translates to CASSLSTGSGYTF.

Only one count was recorded for this clonotype. The chain couples TRBV9 to TRBJ2-5, with 12 bases that match TRBD2. There are 15 residues in the CDR3. V shed 4 bases, J shed 5 bases, and the junction held 6 bases outside the gene matches. Germline V gene sequence: CDR1 SGDLS, CDR2 YYNGEE. The chain's CDR3 is CASSLAGGEWETQYF. DNA of the CDR3: TGTGCCAGCAGCCTAGCGGGAGGGGAGTGGGAGACCCAGTACTTC.

The rearrangement uses TRBV24-1 and TRBJ2-5, with 7 bases that match TRBD2. The CDR3 consists of 16 residues. From germline, CDR1 is KGHDR and CDR2 SFDVKD. V was clipped by 7 bases and J by 2 bases; unmatched bases: 12. The CDR3 sequence is CATSPGEGGMQETQYF. CDR3 bases: TGTGCCACCAGCCCTGGCGAGGGAGGGATGCAAGAGACCCAGTACTTC.

The genes are TRBV3-1 and TRBJ1-3, with D possibly TRBD1 on 5 matching bases. V lost 1 base, J lost 2 bases, and 15 bases lay in between. Germline lookup yields CDR1 LGHDT and CDR2 YNNKEL (reference sequence). The CDR3 length is 17 residues. CDR3 amino acids: CASSQAYGRDPGNTIYF. The CDR3 DNA follows: TGTGCCAGCAGCCAAGCTTATGGCAGGGATCCTGGAAACACCATATATTTT.

The chain couples TRBV3-1 to TRBJ1-2, with D unresolved. The CDR3 is 15 amino acids. Germline assignment: CDR1 LGHDT and CDR2 YNNKEL (reference sequence). V lost 0 bases, J lost 8 bases, and 16 bases lay in between. The CDR3 DNA sequence: TGTGCCAGCAGCCAAGACGGCTCGCCGGCCGCAGGCTACACCTTC. As protein: CASSQDGSPAAGYTF.

The chain has TRBV3-1 and TRBJ1-1; TRBD1 matches 7 bases. CDR1 and CDR2 from the germline V gene are LGHDT and YNNKEL (reference sequence). J gave up 4 bases and V 4 bases, and 6 bases lay outside the gene matches. The CDR3 totals 14 residues. DNA of the CDR3: TGTGCCAGCAGCCGACAGGGTAGGACCACTGAAGCTTTCTTT. Amino acid sequence: CASSRQGRTTEAFF.

The chain has TRBV9 and TRBJ1-3; 7 bases fit TRBD1. Germline V gives CDR1 SGDLS, CDR2 YYNGEE. This CDR3 has 18 amino acids. The ends lost 1 base at V and 3 bases at J; junction bases unmatched: 13. In nucleotides, the CDR3 is TGTGCCAGCAGCGTAAATCCGTCGGGAAACAGGGGTGGAAACACCATATATTTT. Its translation is CASSVNPSGNRGGNTIYF. Full variable domain (remainder filled in from reference TRBV9 and TRBJ1-3): DSGVTQTPKHLITATGQRVTLRCSPRSGDLSVYWYQQSLDQGLQFLIQYYNGEERAKGNILERFSAQQFPDLHSELNLSSLELGDSALYFCASSVNPSGNRGGNTIYFGEGSWLTVV.

The V and J genes are TRBV20-1 and TRBJ2-7; 8 bases are shared with TRBD2. CDR3 length: 14 amino acids. Trimming cost V 5 bases and J 6 bases; bases outside gene matches: 12. Germline V gene sequence: CDR1 DFQATT, CDR2 SNEGSKA (reference sequence). The CDR3, as DNA: TGCAGTGCTCTCCCAGTTAGCGGGATCCCCGAGCAGTACGTC. Amino acids: CSALPVSGIPEQYV.

This chain links TRBV6-6 with TRBJ2-3; no clear D gene. V gave up 7 bases and J gave up 5 bases, with 19 bases separating them. Germline V gene lookup returns CDR1 MNHNY and CDR2 SVGAGI (reference sequence). The CDR3 consists of 15 residues. CDR3 region: CASTPPAPGVDTQYF. The CDR3, as DNA: TGTGCCAGCACCCCGCCAGCGCCTGGGGTAGATACGCAGTATTTT.

This chain connects TRBV18 to TRBJ2-5; the D is unclear. Germline V gene sequence: CDR1 KGHSH, CDR2 LQKENI. Trimming left V 2 bases short and J 5 bases short, with 6 bases between. The CDR3 consists of 12 residues. The CDR3 spells CASSPTEETQYF. The CDR3 DNA is TGTGCCAGCTCACCAACCGAGGAGACCCAGTACTTC.

This clonotype turned up a few times. The chain employs TRBV2 and TRBJ2-7, with D tentatively TRBD2 (6 bases). V was cut by 3 bases and J by 3 bases, with 12 bases left in between. Germline lookup yields CDR1 SNHLY and CDR2 FYNNEI. This CDR3 has 14 amino acids. The CDR3 protein is CASSDGGFFYEQYF. The CDR3, as DNA: TGTGCCAGCAGTGACGGGGGTTTCTTCTACGAGCAGTACTTC.

The chain is built from TRBV12-3 or TRBV12-4 and TRBJ1-5; D is undetermined. With 3 bases removed from V and 5 bases from J, the gap between germline ends came to 5 bases. The length of the CDR3 is 12 residues. This CDR3 reads CASSFRDQPQHF. CDR3 nucleotides: TGTGCCAGCAGTTTTCGGGATCAGCCCCAGCATTTT.

CDR3 DNA sequence: TGTGCCAGCAGCTTCTGGGAGGGAACAGATACGCAGTATTTT. Protein product: CASSFWEGTDTQYF. The chain employs TRBV7-2 and TRBJ2-3; TRBD2 matches at 7 bases. V lost 3 bases, J lost 3 bases, and 3 bases stayed unmatched. This CDR3 is 14 amino acids long. Per germline, CDR1 SGHTA and CDR2 FQGNSA.

The chain recombines TRBV19 with TRBJ2-1; TRBD2 aligns across 10 bases. The V and J ends lost 3 bases and 5 bases, in that order; junction bases with no gene match: 10. The CDR3 has 17 amino acids. CDR1 and CDR2 from the germline V gene are LNHDA and SQIVND (reference sequence). CDR3 sequence: CASSIPSGGGPNNEQFF. CDR3 bases: TGTGCCAGTAGTATCCCTAGCGGGGGTGGTCCAAACAATGAGCAGTTCTTC.

About this clonotype itself: It is unclear where the CDR3 begins or ends on the DNA, so no DNA is shown, and the CDR3 is as TCRdb lists it. The gene calls are TRBV28 and TRBJ1-1; TRBD1 was called by the table and not checked on the DNA. Including both end residues, the CDR3 is 12 amino acids long. Germline V CDR1 and CDR2: MDHEN, SYDVKM. This CDR3 is CASSSSQGLAFF.

The CDR3 DNA reads as TGTGCCAGTAGTATCCAGACTAGCTCGTACCAAGAGACCCAGTACTTC. It yields the protein CASSIQTSSYQETQYF. This chain joins TRBV19 and TRBJ2-5; 7 bases map to TRBD2. The CDR3 contains 16 residues. Per germline, CDR1 LNHDA and CDR2 SQIVND (reference sequence). J gave up 0 bases and V 3 bases, and 7 bases lay outside the gene matches. The full variable domain, completed using reference TRBV19 and TRBJ2-5, is DGGITQSPKYLFRKEGQNVTLSCEQNLNHDAMYWYRQDPGQGLRLIYYSQIVNDFQKGDIAEGYSVSREKKESFPLTVTSAQKNPTAFYLCASSIQTSSYQETQYFGPGTRLLVL.